Listed below are T cell receptor beta chains from one sample, sequenced in a study of blood T cells in healthy people across ages. MiXCR, applied by TCRdb to the 5' RACE reads, yields one record per CDR3 protein. The table includes 1.5 million to 2 million distinct CDR3 sequences, 28% detected once. Specimen: blood. Receptor source: a woman in her 30s in good health. Both conserved end residues are part of each CDR3. Each record gives: V gene, J gene, D gene, CDR3 protein. The D gene is left open where the match is weak.

V gene: TRBV6-5
J gene: TRBJ2-1
D gene: -
CDR3 protein: CAGSYEGGDMNEQFF

V gene: TRBV5-4
J gene: TRBJ2-5
D gene: -
CDR3 protein: CASSQPPGQLEGETQYF

V gene: TRBV10-3
J gene: TRBJ1-2
D gene: -
CDR3 protein: CAISETLDTTYGYTF

V gene: TRBV4-1
J gene: TRBJ1-4
D gene: TRBD1
CDR3 protein: CASTRDRANEKLFF

V gene: TRBV4-3
J gene: TRBJ1-2
D gene: -
CDR3 protein: CASSQGRGFGYGYTF

V gene: TRBV6-2/TRBV6-3
J gene: TRBJ1-2
D gene: -
CDR3 protein: CASRTGLKYGYTF

V gene: TRBV7-2
J gene: TRBJ2-7
D gene: -
CDR3 protein: CASSATGLSYEQYF

V gene: TRBV12-3/TRBV12-4
J gene: TRBJ1-2
D gene: TRBD1
CDR3 protein: CASSLTGDYGYTF

V gene: TRBV9
J gene: TRBJ1-6
D gene: -
CDR3 protein: CASSVENNSPLHF

V gene: TRBV7-3
J gene: TRBJ2-1
D gene: -
CDR3 protein: CASSLVWGNKQFF

V gene: TRBV10-3
J gene: TRBJ2-1
D gene: TRBD2
CDR3 protein: CAISESGRAFEQFF

V gene: TRBV25-1
J gene: TRBJ2-2
D gene: -
CDR3 protein: CASSSLFGELFF

V gene: TRBV30
J gene: TRBJ2-7
D gene: TRBD1
CDR3 protein: CAWSMGQTYYEQYF

V gene: TRBV7-9
J gene: TRBJ2-5
D gene: -
CDR3 protein: CASEGLQETQYF

V gene: TRBV9
J gene: TRBJ2-4
D gene: TRBD1
CDR3 protein: CASSAGGVQYF

V gene: TRBV6-6
J gene: TRBJ2-5
D gene: -
CDR3 protein: CASSRRALNQETQYF

V gene: TRBV4-1
J gene: TRBJ2-3
D gene: TRBD2
CDR3 protein: CASSPKRGGDTQYF

V gene: TRBV20-1
J gene: TRBJ2-1
D gene: TRBD2
CDR3 protein: CRAGGLYNEQFF

V gene: TRBV5-1
J gene: TRBJ2-3
D gene: TRBD2
CDR3 protein: CASSLVGASGATSTDTQYF

V gene: TRBV18
J gene: TRBJ2-7
D gene: -
CDR3 protein: CASSPATHSSYEQYF

V gene: TRBV12-3/TRBV12-4
J gene: TRBJ2-3
D gene: -
CDR3 protein: CASSFLDTQYF

V gene: TRBV3-1
J gene: TRBJ1-2
D gene: -
CDR3 protein: CASSQGQTDGYTF

V gene: TRBV9
J gene: TRBJ2-3
D gene: TRBD2
CDR3 protein: CASSVVERGATDTQYF

V gene: TRBV7-2
J gene: TRBJ2-3
D gene: -
CDR3 protein: CASKMTPGADTQYF

V gene: TRBV9
J gene: TRBJ1-2
D gene: -
CDR3 protein: CARYRGLIGADSYGYTF

V gene: TRBV29-1
J gene: TRBJ1-2
D gene: -
CDR3 protein: CSVWTNYGYTF

V gene: TRBV6-5
J gene: TRBJ1-4
D gene: -
CDR3 protein: CASTSRQGDEKLFF

V gene: TRBV15
J gene: TRBJ2-7
D gene: -
CDR3 protein: CATSYVDSPYEQYF

V gene: TRBV30
J gene: -
D gene: TRBD1
CDR3 protein: CAWSKGAGYTF

V gene: TRBV7-2
J gene: TRBJ1-1
D gene: TRBD1
CDR3 protein: CASSPSRTGAFF

V gene: TRBV6-5
J gene: TRBJ1-2
D gene: TRBD1
CDR3 protein: CASSWTGGGNYGYTF

V gene: TRBV27
J gene: TRBJ2-1
D gene: TRBD2
CDR3 protein: CASSSRKRGGIEQFF

V gene: TRBV28
J gene: TRBJ2-3
D gene: TRBD2
CDR3 protein: CASSALAGGVTSTDTQYF

V gene: TRBV7-2
J gene: TRBJ2-6
D gene: -
CDR3 protein: CASSLAGFRYSGANVLTF

V gene: TRBV11-2
J gene: TRBJ2-5
D gene: TRBD2
CDR3 protein: CASSSQTSGTNRTQYF

V gene: TRBV18
J gene: TRBJ1-4
D gene: -
CDR3 protein: CASSRDEKLFF

V gene: TRBV3-1
J gene: TRBJ2-7
D gene: -
CDR3 protein: CASGHIARSNEQYF

V gene: TRBV7-3
J gene: TRBJ2-5
D gene: -
CDR3 protein: CASSPPTKGPKETQYF

V gene: TRBV9
J gene: TRBJ2-3
D gene: -
CDR3 protein: CASSPESGLENTQYF

V gene: TRBV20-1
J gene: TRBJ1-2
D gene: TRBD1
CDR3 protein: CSATGIRQGLSYGYTF

V gene: TRBV29-1
J gene: TRBJ2-7
D gene: -
CDR3 protein: CSVRGGAASEQYF

V gene: TRBV4-2
J gene: TRBJ2-7
D gene: -
CDR3 protein: CASSSAWGGSSYEQYF

V gene: TRBV2
J gene: TRBJ2-1
D gene: -
CDR3 protein: CASDNSYNEQFF

V gene: TRBV12-3/TRBV12-4
J gene: TRBJ2-3
D gene: -
CDR3 protein: CASQLDSTDTQYF

V gene: TRBV3-1
J gene: TRBJ1-2
D gene: TRBD1
CDR3 protein: CASSTGTGGYGYTF

V gene: TRBV27
J gene: TRBJ2-5
D gene: TRBD2
CDR3 protein: CASSTRWGGETQYF

V gene: TRBV28
J gene: TRBJ2-7
D gene: -
CDR3 protein: CASSAERASYEQYF

V gene: TRBV11-2
J gene: TRBJ2-7
D gene: TRBD2
CDR3 protein: CASSLDPERGAYEQYF

V gene: TRBV20-1
J gene: TRBJ1-1
D gene: -
CDR3 protein: CSASPHTLLNTEAFF

V gene: TRBV4-3
J gene: TRBJ2-3
D gene: TRBD2
CDR3 protein: CASSQELTSGRPDTQYF